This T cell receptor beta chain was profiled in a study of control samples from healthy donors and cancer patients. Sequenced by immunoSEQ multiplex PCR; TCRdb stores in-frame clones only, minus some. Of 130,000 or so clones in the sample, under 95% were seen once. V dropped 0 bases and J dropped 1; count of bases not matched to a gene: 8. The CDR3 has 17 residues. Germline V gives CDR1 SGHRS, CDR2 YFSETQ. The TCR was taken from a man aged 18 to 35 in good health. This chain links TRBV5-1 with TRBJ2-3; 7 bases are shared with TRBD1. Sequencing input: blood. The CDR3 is CASSLVQGEMCTDTQYF. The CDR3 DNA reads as TGCGCCAGCAGCTTGGTTCAGGGGGAAATGTGCACAGATACGCAGTATTTT.